The 12 T cell receptor beta chains presented below share a single source sample, sequenced in a study of blood T cell repertoires in COVID-19. The table came from immunoSEQ multiplex PCR; TCRdb's copy has only in-frame clones and leaves some out. The sample includes about 55,000 clones, approximately 85% seen only once; the top ten take 16%. The specimen sequenced was peripheral blood. All receptors derive from a human donor in a cohort sampled during active COVID-19.

In its sample, this clone was seen once. J is TRBJ2-7 and V is TRBV18, with 7 bases lining up with TRBD1. The V gene end was trimmed by 1 base and the J gene end by 3 bases; junction bases not matched to a gene: 6. The CDR3 is 15 residues long. In germline, CDR1 is KGHSH, CDR2 LQKENI. CDR3 bases: TGTGCCAGCTCACCACTTACAGGGGTAAGCTACGAGCAGTACTTC. Its translation is CASSPLTGVSYEQYF.

For this clone: At one end, the junction sequence differs from germline, possibly due to a read error. The chain links TRBV5-8 to TRBJ2-7; TRBD1 agrees at 10 bases. Germline V gene data show CDR1 as SGHTS and CDR2 as YDEGEE. This CDR3 region has 16 residues. The CDR3 sequence: CASSLAAGQGSFEQYF. CDR3 sequence (DNA): TGTGCCAGCAGCTTGGCCGCGGGACAGGGGTCCTTCGAGCAGTACTTC.

This clone was counted only a few times. The chain employs TRBV7-9 and TRBJ2-6; D gene ambiguous. This CDR3 spans 13 amino acids. Germline lookup yields CDR1 SEHNR and CDR2 FQNEAQ (reference sequence). V shed 5 bases and J shed 1 base, with 3 bases lying between them. CDR3 sequence (DNA): TGTGCCAGCAGCCCGTCTGGGGCCAACGTCCTGACTTTC. Encoded protein: CASSPSGANVLTF.

The chain carries TRBV27 and TRBJ2-7; a possible D gene is TRBD1 (5 bases). Germline V gene data show CDR1 as MNHEY and CDR2 as SMNVEV (reference sequence). Trimming removed 3 bases at V and 7 bases at J, with 19 bases between. The CDR3 has 15 residues. The CDR3 region has the DNA TGTGCCAGCAGTTTTAAGACACAAGGGGCGCGGGAGCAGTACTTC. It specifies CASSFKTQGAREQYF.

The chain is built from TRBV9 and TRBJ2-2; possible D gene TRBD2, 6 bases. The V gene lost 2 bases and the J gene lost 7 bases, with 15 bases spanning the gap. The CDR3 has 15 residues. In germline, CDR1 is SGDLS, CDR2 YYNGEE. Here the CDR3 DNA reads TGTGCCAGCAGCGTGAGCTTGGGGGGTGGCGGGGAGCTGTTTTTT. It translates to CASSVSLGGGGELFF.

V usage is TRBV15 and J usage is TRBJ2-1; 7 bases fit TRBD2. Germline values: CDR1 LNHNV, CDR2 YYDKDF (reference sequence). Germline trimming cut 0 bases from V and 6 bases from J; bases unmatched to any gene: 11. CDR3 length: 17 residues. CDR3 sequence reads: CATSRDVSAGRLNEQFF. DNA for the CDR3: TGTGCCACCAGCAGAGATGTCTCAGCGGGGAGGCTCAATGAGCAGTTCTTC.

The genes are TRBV2 and TRBJ1-5, with TRBD1 identical over 12 bases. V was clipped by 6 bases and J by 7 bases; unmatched bases: 7. Germline lookup yields CDR1 SNHLY and CDR2 FYNNEI. This CDR3 has 15 residues. The CDR3 is CASRAGQGARQPQHF. In DNA form, the CDR3 reads TGTGCCAGCAGAGCGGGACAGGGGGCGAGGCAGCCCCAGCATTTT.

J is TRBJ1-3 and V is TRBV10-3; D is uncertain. CDR3 length equals 13 residues. Per the germline V gene, CDR1 is ENHRY and CDR2 is SYGVKD. The V end was cut by 8 bases, the J end by 3 bases, with 11 bases between. CDR3 region: CAIGDLLGNTIYF. The DNA of the CDR3 is TGTGCCATCGGAGACCTCCTTGGAAACACCATATATTTT.

The rearrangement joins TRBV5-1 to TRBJ1-2, with TRBD1 as a possible D gene (5 bases). The CDR3 sequence is 14 residues long. The V and J ends lost 2 bases and 8 bases respectively, with 16 bases between them. The germline V gene has CDR1 SGHRS and CDR2 YFSETQ. The CDR3 DNA reads TGCGCCAGCAGCTTCGACAGTCAGACGGGCGGCTACACCTTC. Translated, it gives CASSFDSQTGGYTF. Drawing the rest from reference TRBV5-1 and TRBJ1-2, the complete variable domain is KAGVTQTPRYLIKTRGQQVTLSCSPISGHRSVSWYQQTPGQGLQFLFEYFSETQRNKGNFPGRFSGRQFSNSRSEMNVSTLELGDSALYLCASSFDSQTGGYTFGSGTRLTVV.

The chain links TRBV6-5 to TRBJ2-7; D might be TRBD2 (6 bases). The CDR3 is 13 residues long. With 6 bases removed from V and 2 bases from J, the gap between germline ends came to 11 bases. Germline assignment: CDR1 MNHEY and CDR2 SVGAGI. The CDR3 loop reads CASRGLSPYEQYF. CDR3 coding DNA: TGTGCCAGCAGGGGACTGAGCCCCTACGAGCAGTACTTC.

The chain couples TRBV3-1 (or the pseudogene TRBV3-2) to TRBJ1-6, with TRBD1 identical over 10 bases. This CDR3 region has 14 residues. Germline V gene data show CDR1 as LGHDT and CDR2 as YNNKEL (reference sequence). V dropped 6 bases and J dropped 9; count of bases not matched to a gene: 5. The CDR3 protein is CASRPRQGASPLHF. The CDR3, as DNA: TGTGCCAGCAGACCGCGACAGGGGGCTTCACCCCTCCACTTT.

The rearrangement joins TRBV27 to TRBJ1-4; 7 bases align to TRBD1. V lost 6 bases, J lost 7 bases, and 8 bases stayed unmatched. There are 14 residues in the CDR3. CDR1 and CDR2 from the germline V gene are MNHEY and SMNVEV (reference sequence). As DNA, the CDR3 is TGTGCCAGCAGCTCTGACAGGGTCAGTGAAAAACTGTTTTTT. Its protein is CASSSDRVSEKLFF.